These 12 T cell receptor beta chains share one sample of origin, sequenced in a study of blood T cell repertoires in COVID-19 (dated by TCRdb to 2020 to 2021). The library came from the immunoSEQ multiplex PCR assay. This is the immuneACCESS table as TCRdb keeps it, with only in-frame sequences that have V and J called. A part of the clones is gone; compared with another copy, unresolved V genes explain less than half, and the rest is unexplained. Counted in this sample were 100,000 to 120,000 clones; about 85% of them appeared once. The ten top clones hold 4.8% of the sample. The sequenced sample was peripheral blood. The receptor source for this set is a human donor in a cohort sampled during active COVID-19.

The CDR3 here is CASSEAGVAKNIQYF. Here the CDR3 DNA reads TGTGCCAGCAGTGAAGCGGGAGTTGCCAAAAACATTCAGTACTTC. The gene calls are TRBV2 and TRBJ2-4, with a tentative D call TRBD2 (5 bases). Germline V lookup: CDR1 SNHLY, CDR2 FYNNEI. The CDR3 totals 15 residues. Trimming cost V 0 bases and J 1 base, with 7 bases left between them.

This rearrangement joins TRBV19 to TRBJ1-5; perhaps TRBD1 as D (6 bases). From germline, CDR1 is LNHDA and CDR2 SQIVND (reference sequence). The CDR3 spans 13 residues. The ends were cut back, 10 bases at V and 3 bases at J, with 13 bases in the middle. The CDR3 loop reads CATAGQYNQPQHF. DNA for the CDR3: TGTGCCACCGCCGGACAGTACAATCAGCCCCAGCATTTT. Full variable domain (outside the CDR3, taken from reference TRBV19 and TRBJ1-5): DGGITQSPKYLFRKEGQNVTLSCEQNLNHDAMYWYRQDPGQGLRLIYYSQIVNDFQKGDIAEGYSVSREKKESFPLTVTSAQKNPTAFYLCATAGQYNQPQHFGDGTRLSIL.

The V gene is TRBV7-9, the J gene TRBJ2-3; 7 bases line up with TRBD2. CDR3 length: 17 amino acids. The germline CDR1 and CDR2 sequences are SEHNR and FQNEAQ (reference sequence). J lost 2 bases, V lost 2 bases, and 10 bases had no gene match. This CDR3 is CASSLNWREINTDTQYF. CDR3 bases: TGTGCCAGCAGCTTAAACTGGCGGGAGATAAACACAGATACGCAGTATTTT.

This clone showed up just once. The chain uses TRBV19 and TRBJ2-3; 11 bases match TRBD2. CDR1 LNHDA and CDR2 SQIVND come from the germline V gene (reference sequence). V lost 3 bases to trimming and J lost 3 bases; unmatched junction nucleotides: 5. CDR3 size: 16 residues. CDR3 nucleotides: TGTGCCAGTAGTATGATTACTAGCGGGAGAACAGATACGCAGTATTTT. This translates into CASSMITSGRTDTQYF.

J is TRBJ1-1 and V is TRBV28, with D possibly TRBD1 on 6 matching bases. CDR3 length: 14 residues. Germline lookup yields CDR1 MDHEN and CDR2 SYDVKM. The V and J ends lost 5 bases and 3 bases respectively, with 13 bases between them. CDR3 loop: CASSPLGAYTEAFF. CDR3 DNA sequence: TGTGCCAGCAGTCCCTTGGGGGCCTACACTGAAGCTTTCTTT.

The chain combines TRBV7-9 with TRBJ1-5, with TRBD1 as a possible D gene (5 bases). This CDR3 is 13 amino acids long. Germline V CDR1 and CDR2: SEHNR, FQNEAQ (reference sequence). Deletions cut 1 base from V and 6 bases from J, with 7 bases between. CDR3 in DNA: TGTGCCAGCAGCTTAGAGGGGCGTCAGCCCCAGCATTTT. Residues: CASSLEGRQPQHF.

The chain combines TRBV6-2 or TRBV6-3 with TRBJ2-1; 8 bases match TRBD2. Germline values: CDR1 MNHEY, CDR2 SVGEGT. The CDR3 consists of 17 residues. V was clipped by 2 bases and J by 7 bases; unmatched bases: 13. Written as DNA, the CDR3 is TGTGCCAGCAGTTACGAGCCCCCCGGGACTAGTTATAATGAGCAGTTCTTC. This codes for CASSYEPPGTSYNEQFF.

This chain connects TRBV30 to TRBJ2-3, with a tentative D call TRBD2 (6 bases). This CDR3 spans 13 amino acids. V lost 3 bases and J lost 5, with 12 bases in between. From germline, CDR1 is GTSNPN and CDR2 SVGIG (reference sequence). The CDR3 DNA is TGTGCCTGGAGAGGGACTTCCCTAGATACGCAGTATTTT. This gives the protein CAWRGTSLDTQYF.

This clone was counted between two and nine times. The rearrangement links TRBV13 to TRBJ2-7; 9 nucleotides align to TRBD1. Trimming took 4 bases from V and 3 from J; bases not matched to a gene: 4. Germline-derived CDR1 and CDR2 are PRHDT and FYEKMQ (reference sequence). This CDR3 region has 14 residues. CDR3 in amino acids: CASSSGQGHYEQYF. The CDR3 DNA reads TGTGCCAGCAGCTCGGGACAGGGCCACTACGAGCAGTACTTC.

The chain uses TRBV14 and TRBJ2-3; 7 bases are shared with TRBD2. The V and J ends lost 1 base and 3 bases, in that order; junction bases with no gene match: 7. The CDR3 covers 16 residues. Per the germline V gene, CDR1 is SGHDN and CDR2 is FVKESK. The CDR3 spells CASSQGRQRGTDTQYF. DNA for the CDR3: TGTGCCAGCAGCCAAGGTCGGCAGCGGGGTACAGATACGCAGTATTTT.

The V call is TRBV5-6, the J call TRBJ1-1, with D perhaps matching TRBD1 (5 bases). CDR1 SGHDT and CDR2 YYEEEE come from the germline V gene. The V end lost 5 bases, the J end lost 1 base, and 15 bases lay between the germline ends. There are 15 residues in the CDR3. The CDR3 reads CASRRSDRENTEAFF. The CDR3, as DNA: TGTGCCAGCAGACGGAGCGACAGAGAGAACACTGAAGCTTTCTTT. Filled out from reference TRBV5-6 and TRBJ1-1, the complete variable domain reads DAGVTQSPTHLIKTRGQQVTLRCSPKSGHDTVSWYQQALGQGPQFIFQYYEEEERQRGNFPDRFSGHQFPNYSSELNVNALLLGDSALYLCASRRSDRENTEAFFGQGTRLTVV.

The genes are TRBV7-3 and TRBJ1-1; the D gene is possibly TRBD1 (5 bases). The CDR3 has 12 residues. Germline V CDR1 and CDR2: SGHTA, FQGTGA. The V gene lost 0 bases and the J gene lost 11 bases, with 10 bases spanning the gap. CDR3 sequence (DNA): TGTGCCAGCAGCTTAACCCAGGGTCGGGCTTTCTTT. As protein: CASSLTQGRAFF.